One and the same sample provided the 30 T cell receptor beta chains below, sequenced in a study of OX40 agonist ivuxolimab in advanced cancers. Sequencing used immunoSEQ multiplex PCR; TCRdb keeps in-frame clones, though not all of them. Of 65,000 to 75,000 clones in the sample, roughly 80% were seen once. The input for sequencing was CD4+ or CD8+ T cells sorted from blood, taken in a trial of the OX40 agonist ivuxolimab. All receptors derive from an adult with an advanced solid tumor such as melanoma, head and neck, liver or kidney cancer.

This chain joins TRBV5-6 and TRBJ2-3; D is unclear. Looked up from germline, CDR1 is SGHDT and CDR2 is YYEEEE. The CDR3 extends over 14 amino acids. Trimming took off 0 bases at V and 4 bases at J, with 9 bases between the two ends. DNA for the CDR3: TGTGCCAGCAGCTTGGGGCCGGCCTCAGATACGCAGTATTTT. It codes for CASSLGPASDTQYF.

The CDR3 reads CASSLLDRGGLLRNEQFF. Here the CDR3 DNA reads TGTGCCAGCAGCTTACTGGACAGGGGGGGGCTACTACGCAATGAGCAGTTCTTC. The chain carries TRBV7-2 and TRBJ2-1, with TRBD1 identical over 10 bases. V trimming: 2 bases; J trimming: 6 bases; junction bases outside the gene matches: 13. Germline CDR1 and CDR2: SGHTA and FQGNSA. The CDR3 is made up of 18 amino acids.

The chain carries TRBV5-1 and TRBJ2-1; 9 bases align to TRBD2. The V gene's germline CDR1 is SGHRS and CDR2 YFSETQ. This CDR3 contains 16 residues. After removal of 4 bases from V and 5 bases from J, the junction contained 10 bases not matched to a gene. CDR3 nucleotides: TGCGCCAGCAGCCCAAGTAGCGGGGGAGGACACAATGAGCAGTTCTTC. Translation: CASSPSSGGGHNEQFF.

The chain links TRBV5-6 to TRBJ1-2; D call uncertain. The CDR3 consists of 13 residues. Trimming took off 4 bases at V and 8 bases at J, with 15 bases between the two ends. CDR1 SGHDT and CDR2 YYEEEE come from the germline V gene. CDR3 loop: CASSAGPIRGYTF. The CDR3 region has the DNA TGTGCCAGCAGCGCCGGCCCTATCCGGGGCTACACCTTC.

This clone has more than one count but fewer than ten. The chain joins TRBV7-2 to TRBJ2-1, with TRBD1 identical over 7 bases. Germline values: CDR1 SGHTA, CDR2 FQGNSA. The CDR3 covers 16 residues. V trimming: 3 bases; J trimming: 7 bases; junction bases outside the gene matches: 12. This CDR3 is CASSFSGTVGTNEQFF. CDR3 sequence (DNA): TGTGCCAGCAGCTTTTCCGGGACAGTCGGGACAAATGAGCAGTTCTTC.

The CDR3 DNA reads as TGTGCCAGCAGTTACGAGCGGGGGGTGAACACTGAAGCTTTCTTT. Amino acid sequence: CASSYERGVNTEAFF. This sequence joins TRBV6-5 and TRBJ1-1; D is perhaps TRBD1 (5 bases). The V gene's germline CDR1 is MNHEY and CDR2 SVGAGI. The CDR3 is made up of 15 amino acids. V gave up 2 bases and J gave up 0 bases, with 10 bases separating them.

The rearrangement uses TRBV18 and TRBJ1-5; D is ambiguous. V lost 3 bases, J lost 1 base, and 7 bases lay in between. The CDR3 totals 14 residues. The V gene's germline CDR1 is KGHSH and CDR2 LQKENI. CDR3 in amino acids: CASSPFRSNQPQHF. CDR3 nucleotides: TGTGCCAGCTCACCCTTTCGAAGCAATCAGCCCCAGCATTTT.

The rearrangement joins TRBV28 to TRBJ2-7; 8 nucleotides match TRBD2. There are 18 residues in the CDR3. The V gene end was trimmed by 7 bases and the J gene end by 4 bases; junction bases not matched to a gene: 21. Germline assignment: CDR1 MDHEN and CDR2 SYDVKM. CDR3 bases: TGTGCCAGCACCCCAAACTCAGGGAGCGGGAGAGGAGCGTACGAGCAGTACTTC. This sequence encodes CASTPNSGSGRGAYEQYF.

This clone was found a few times. The genes are TRBV7-7 and TRBJ2-2, with 7 bases lining up with TRBD2. The ends lost 6 bases at V and 0 bases at J; junction bases unmatched: 7. The CDR3 extends over 16 amino acids. The germline V gene encodes CDR1 SSHAT and CDR2 FNYEAQ (reference sequence). This chain's CDR3 is CASRATGLSNTGELFF. CDR3 nucleotide sequence: TGTGCCAGCAGAGCTACGGGACTATCGAACACCGGGGAGCTGTTTTTT.

This clone was seen a handful of times. This chain uses TRBV4-1 with TRBJ1-3; the D gene is possibly TRBD1 (6 bases). V lost 5 bases and J lost 0, with 14 bases in between. CDR1 is MGHRA and CDR2 is YSYEKL in the germline V gene. The CDR3 loop spans 16 amino acids. CDR3 nucleotide sequence: TGCGCCAGCAGCAGTACAGGGTCTTTCTCTGGAAACACCATATATTTT. Protein: CASSSTGSFSGNTIYF.

J is TRBJ1-3 and V is TRBV7-6; TRBD1 is a possible D gene (6 bases). V was shortened by 5 bases and J by 3 bases, with 11 bases between the two germline ends. The germline V gene has CDR1 SGHVS and CDR2 FNYEAQ. The CDR3 is 14 amino acids. The CDR3 DNA reads TGTGCCAGCAGCCCCCAGGGGCTTGGAAACACCATATATTTT. Amino acids: CASSPQGLGNTIYF.

This chain uses TRBV28 with TRBJ1-1, with a tentative D call TRBD1 (6 bases). Germline V gene sequence: CDR1 MDHEN, CDR2 SYDVKM. Trimming removed 6 bases at V and 1 base at J, with 12 bases between. This CDR3 region has 14 residues. CDR3 sequence: CASSAGTPNTEAFF. The CDR3 coding sequence is TGTGCCAGCAGCGCCGGGACACCGAACACTGAAGCTTTCTTT.

The chain carries TRBV2 and TRBJ2-1; 10 bases line up with TRBD2. V gave up 7 bases and J gave up 10 bases; unmatched junction bases: 16. CDR3 length: 16 residues. Germline CDR1 and CDR2: SNHLY and FYNNEI. The CDR3 DNA sequence: TGTGCCAGCACACGAGAACTAGCGGGGAGCGTTAGAGAGCAGTTCTTC. Amino acid sequence: CASTRELAGSVREQFF.

The J gene is TRBJ1-1, the V gene TRBV29-1; TRBD1 agrees at 7 bases. CDR3 length: 13 residues. CDR1 and CDR2 (germline): SQVTM, ANQGSEA. V lost 7 bases to trimming and J lost 1 base; unmatched junction nucleotides: 6. CDR3 residues: CSASDRANTEAFF. Written as DNA, the CDR3 is TGCAGCGCATCCGACAGGGCGAACACTGAAGCTTTCTTT.

The chain is built from TRBV5-5 and TRBJ2-2; 12 nucleotides line up with TRBD2. Per germline, CDR1 SGHKS and CDR2 YYEKEE (reference sequence). The CDR3 is made up of 18 amino acids. Unmatched junction bases numbered 8, after V lost 0 bases and J lost 5 bases. The CDR3 DNA sequence: TGTGCCAGCAGCTTGGGACTAGCGGGAGCGTGGGGTACCGGGGAGCTGTTTTTT. Its protein product is CASSLGLAGAWGTGELFF.

About this clone: The sample contains more than one DNA sequence encoding this CDR3. The CDR3 DNA reads TGTGCCAGTAGTATAGATAGGGACACTGAAGCTTTCTTT. Protein: CASSIDRDTEAFF. The rearrangement links TRBV19 to TRBJ1-1; D is unclear. The CDR3 is made up of 13 amino acids. CDR1 LNHDA and CDR2 SQIVND come from the germline V gene (reference sequence). V shed 0 bases and J shed 3 bases, with 5 bases lying between them.

This clone was counted between two and nine times. The V gene is TRBV7-9, the J gene TRBJ2-1, with TRBD1 as a possible D gene (6 bases). Deletions cut 1 base from V and 0 bases from J, with 7 bases between. The germline gives CDR1 SEHNR, CDR2 FQNEAQ (reference sequence). The CDR3 contains 15 residues. The CDR3 DNA reads TGTGCCAGCAGCTTAGAAGGGGGCTCCTACAATGAGCAGTTCTTC. This gives the protein CASSLEGGSYNEQFF.

In this sample, this clone turned up a few times. V gene TRBV11-2 combines with J gene TRBJ1-1, with TRBD1 as a possible D gene (6 bases). In germline, CDR1 is SGHAT, CDR2 FQNNGV. The CDR3 covers 15 residues. The V gene lost 6 bases and the J gene lost 5 bases, with 19 bases spanning the gap. CDR3 amino acids: CASSPLNGGGTEAFF. The CDR3 nucleotides are TGTGCCAGCAGTCCCCTGAACGGAGGGGGAACTGAAGCTTTCTTT.

The rearrangement links TRBV5-1 to TRBJ2-5; 13 bases fit TRBD2. Germline CDR1 and CDR2: SGHRS and YFSETQ. CDR3 length equals 16 residues. V was clipped by 3 bases and J by 5 bases; unmatched bases: 7. The CDR3 DNA sequence: TGCGCCAGCAGCTCCGGACTAGCGGGAGAGCGGGAGACCCAGTACTTC. Translation gives CASSSGLAGERETQYF. The full variable domain, in which reference TRBV5-1 and TRBJ2-5 provide the parts outside the CDR3, is KAGVTQTPRYLIKTRGQQVTLSCSPISGHRSVSWYQQTPGQGLQFLFEYFSETQRNKGNFPGRFSGRQFSNSRSEMNVSTLELGDSALYLCASSSGLAGERETQYFGPGTRLLVL.

The rearrangement links TRBV6-5 to TRBJ2-7; 7 bases fit TRBD1. This CDR3 spans 13 amino acids. Germline V gives CDR1 MNHEY, CDR2 SVGAGI. V dropped 5 bases and J dropped 2; count of bases not matched to a gene: 3. Here the CDR3 reads CASSKGQAYEQYV. In DNA, the CDR3 is TGTGCCAGCAGTAAAGGACAGGCCTACGAGCAGTACGTC.

This chain connects TRBV14 to TRBJ1-2, with D unresolved. This CDR3 is built from 13 residues. In germline, CDR1 is SGHDN, CDR2 FVKESK. Trimming stripped 1 base from V and 2 bases from J, with 5 bases between. The DNA for the CDR3 is TGTGCCAGCAGCCAAGCCAGGAACTATGGCTACACCTTC. This encodes CASSQARNYGYTF. Filled out from reference TRBV14 and TRBJ1-2, the complete variable domain reads EAGVTQFPSHSVIEKGQTVTLRCDPISGHDNLYWYRRVMGKEIKFLLHFVKESKQDESGMPNNRFLAERTGGTYSTLKVQPAELEDSGVYFCASSQARNYGYTFGSGTRLTVV.

This chain uses TRBV28 with TRBJ1-2, with D possibly matching TRBD1 (5 bases). This CDR3 is built from 16 residues. Germline CDR1 reads MDHEN; CDR2 reads SYDVKM. V lost 6 bases and J 1 base, leaving 18 bases between the germline ends. The CDR3, as DNA: TGTGCCAGCAGGGGACCGGTTGGGGTGGGTAACTATGGCTACACCTTC. It is translated as CASRGPVGVGNYGYTF.

The chain couples TRBV7-8 to TRBJ2-3, with 10 bases fitting TRBD1. This CDR3 contains 12 residues. Germline V gene sequence: CDR1 SGHVS, CDR2 FQNEAQ. V lost 3 bases to trimming and J lost 13 bases; unmatched junction nucleotides: 4. CDR3 in amino acids: CASSFTGTGEYF. For the CDR3, the DNA is TGTGCCAGCAGCTTTACTGGGACAGGGGAGTATTTT. Together with reference TRBV7-8 and TRBJ2-3, the CDR3 gives the full variable domain: GAGVSQSPRYKVAKRGQDVALRCDPISGHVSLFWYQQALGQGPEFLTYFQNEAQLDKSGLPSDRFFAERPEGSVSTLKIQRTQQEDSAVYLCASSFTGTGEYFGPGTRLTVL.

V and J are TRBV9 and TRBJ2-2, with TRBD2 as a possible D gene (6 bases). The CDR3 loop spans 14 amino acids. V dropped 4 bases and J dropped 5 bases, with 12 bases sitting between them. The germline V gene encodes CDR1 SGDLS and CDR2 YYNGEE. The CDR3 DNA follows: TGTGCCAGCAGCCCTCATGGGGGGACCGGGGAGCTGTTTTTT. It translates to CASSPHGGTGELFF.

This chain uses TRBV5-1 with TRBJ2-2; no firm D call. Trimming removed 1 base at V and 6 bases at J, with 13 bases between. The CDR3 loop spans 15 amino acids. Germline values: CDR1 SGHRS, CDR2 YFSETQ. CDR3 region: CASSLSARRAGELFF. CDR3 nucleotide sequence: TGCGCCAGCAGCTTGTCGGCTAGAAGGGCCGGGGAGCTGTTTTTT.

This clone has just a few counts. The V gene is TRBV4-3, the J gene TRBJ2-5, with 8 bases matching TRBD2. From germline, CDR1 is LGHNA and CDR2 YSLEER. This CDR3 is 16 amino acids long. V lost 0 bases to trimming and J lost 5 bases; unmatched junction nucleotides: 8. The CDR3 DNA is TGCGCCAGCAGCCAAGAGCCCGCGGGAGGAGGGGAGACCCAGTACTTC. It is translated as CASSQEPAGGGETQYF.

The V and J genes are TRBV7-9 and TRBJ2-2; TRBD1 aligns across 8 bases. The CDR3 sequence is 18 residues long. Trimming at V came to 5 bases and at J to 5 bases, leaving 16 bases not matched to a gene. Germline assignment: CDR1 SEHNR and CDR2 FQNEAQ (reference sequence). The CDR3, as DNA: TGTGCCAGCAGCCTACCCCCAGGGGGCGCTCCCCAAACCGGGGAGCTGTTTTTT. This sequence encodes CASSLPPGGAPQTGELFF. The full variable domain, its missing parts supplied by reference TRBV7-9 and TRBJ2-2, is DTGVSQNPRHKITKRGQNVTFRCDPISEHNRLYWYRQTLGQGPEFLTYFQNEAQLEKSRLLSDRFSAERPKGSFSTLEIQRTEQGDSAMYLCASSLPPGGAPQTGELFFGEGSRLTVL.

V and J are TRBV19 and TRBJ1-5, with 9 nucleotides matching TRBD1. The V gene end was trimmed by 5 bases and the J gene end by 6 bases; junction bases not matched to a gene: 11. This CDR3 has 16 residues. Germline V gives CDR1 LNHDA, CDR2 SQIVND (reference sequence). CDR3 bases: TGTGCCAGTAGTTCTCCGGGGACAGGGTGGGGTCAGCCCCAGCATTTT. It is translated as CASSSPGTGWGQPQHF.

The chain uses TRBV5-1 and TRBJ2-1; 14 bases line up with TRBD2. V lost 0 bases and J lost 10; bases outside the gene matches: 9. Germline assignment: CDR1 SGHRS and CDR2 YFSETQ. This CDR3 has 17 amino acids. The CDR3 loop reads CASSLAPGLAGDHEQFF. In nucleotides, the CDR3 is TGCGCCAGCAGCTTGGCCCCGGGACTAGCGGGGGACCACGAGCAGTTCTTC.

This rearrangement joins TRBV7-2 to TRBJ1-1, with D perhaps TRBD1 (6 bases). V was shortened by 5 bases and J by 2 bases, with 21 bases between the two germline ends. CDR1 is SGHTA and CDR2 is FQGNSA in the germline V gene. CDR3 length: 17 residues. In nucleotides, the CDR3 is TGTGCCAGCAGCACACGAAATCAGGGGAGTACCAACACTGAAGCTTTCTTT. Amino acid sequence: CASSTRNQGSTNTEAFF.